This TCR beta chain was found in a study of chemoradiotherapy in HPV16-positive cancers. Deletions cut 5 bases from V and 4 bases from J, with 9 bases between. Germline loops: CDR1 SGHNT, CDR2 YYREEE (reference sequence). The CDR3 runs 12 residues. Assay used: immunoSEQ multiplex PCR; TCRdb lists only in-frame clones, some missing. Of 15,000 to 20,000 clones listed, 90% are singletons. The clonotype comes from a human donor with HPV-associated anogenital cancer. J is TRBJ1-2 and V is TRBV5-4; TRBD1 is a possible D gene (5 bases). The material was blood, obtained from a patient who underwent chemoradiotherapy. The CDR3 loop is CASSKDSYGYTF. The CDR3 region has the DNA TGTGCCAGCAGTAAAGACAGCTATGGCTACACCTTC.